The 22 T cell receptor beta chains below come from one sample, sequenced in a study of shared clonotypes between healthy human individuals. Profiling relied on immunoSEQ multiplex PCR, and the TCRdb table lists in-frame clones only, not all of them. The table includes about 2.4 million clones, 85% to 95% detected once. Sequenced sample: naive CD4+ T cells sorted from blood. Documented subset: CD45RA+ positively selected. These receptors were obtained from a man aged 18 to 35 in good health.

The chain is built from TRBV6-5 and TRBJ2-7, with D perhaps TRBD1 or TRBD2 (5 bases each). The CDR3 runs 14 residues. Trimming took off 6 bases at V and 0 bases at J, with 12 bases between the two ends. Per germline, CDR1 MNHEY and CDR2 SVGAGI. The CDR3 sequence is CASRNRDLSYEQYF. CDR3 bases: TGTGCCAGCAGAAACCGGGACCTCTCCTACGAGCAGTACTTC.

The rearrangement joins TRBV27 to TRBJ1-1, with D possibly TRBD1 on 5 matching bases. Germline V gene lookup returns CDR1 MNHEY and CDR2 SMNVEV (reference sequence). The CDR3 has 15 residues. V shed 4 bases and J shed 1 base, with 13 bases lying between them. CDR3 residues: CASSSYSGGNTEAFF. The CDR3 nucleotides are TGTGCCAGCAGTTCGTACTCTGGGGGGAACACTGAAGCTTTCTTT.

The gene calls are TRBV19 and TRBJ1-2; TRBD1 might be the D (5 bases). Germline CDR1 and CDR2: LNHDA and SQIVND (reference sequence). Deletions cut 7 bases from V and 6 bases from J, with 9 bases between. The CDR3 is made up of 11 amino acids. This CDR3 is CASKGRDGYTF. The CDR3 DNA follows: TGTGCCAGTAAGGGGAGGGATGGCTACACCTTC.

This chain links TRBV18 with TRBJ1-4, with D possibly matching TRBD1 (6 bases). This CDR3 region has 15 residues. Trimming left V 1 base short and J 3 bases short, with 9 bases between. In germline, CDR1 is KGHSH, CDR2 LQKENI. CDR3: CASSPLDSPNEKLFF. CDR3 sequence (DNA): TGTGCCAGCTCACCACTGGACAGTCCTAATGAAAAACTGTTTTTT.

The chain employs TRBV18 and TRBJ2-7, with D perhaps assigned TRBD1 or TRBD2 (5 bases each). Germline V gene lookup returns CDR1 KGHSH and CDR2 LQKENI. The CDR3 consists of 15 residues. V shed 2 bases and J shed 2 bases, with 13 bases lying between them. CDR3 DNA: TGTGCCAGCTCACCAAATCCGGGACCCGCCTACGAGCAGTACTTC. Protein product: CASSPNPGPAYEQYF.

This clone was recorded only once. The chain carries TRBV30 and TRBJ2-3, with 8 bases aligning to TRBD1. Trimming cost V 5 bases and J 6 bases; bases outside gene matches: 4. Germline V gene lookup returns CDR1 GTSNPN and CDR2 SVGIG (reference sequence). CDR3 length equals 12 residues. CDR3 protein: CAWGTGGDTQYF. The CDR3 nucleotides are TGTGCCTGGGGGACAGGTGGGGATACGCAGTATTTT.

This chain links TRBV19 with TRBJ1-6, with TRBD1 identical over 7 bases. Germline-derived CDR1 and CDR2 are LNHDA and SQIVND (reference sequence). The CDR3 contains 14 residues. V trimming: 9 bases; J trimming: 6 bases; junction bases outside the gene matches: 8. The CDR3 nucleotides read TGTGCCAGCGGCGGGACAGCGATTAATTCACCCCTCCACTTT. Protein sequence: CASGGTAINSPLHF.

The chain uses TRBV7-2 and TRBJ2-7; TRBD1 might be the D (6 bases). Trimming took 5 bases from V and 5 from J, leaving 16 bases between them. In germline, CDR1 is SGHTA, CDR2 FQGNSA. The CDR3 runs to 14 residues. CDR3 in amino acids: CASSVTGSWDEQYF. The DNA of the CDR3 is TGTGCCAGCAGCGTCACAGGGTCCTGGGACGAGCAGTACTTC.

The V call is TRBV6-4, the J call TRBJ1-1; D is unresolved. The CDR3 is 14 amino acids. The germline gives CDR1 MRHNA, CDR2 SNTAGT. V shed 9 bases and J shed 5 bases, with 19 bases lying between them. The CDR3 nucleotides read TGTGCCAGAATTAACTGGGAAAGGAAGACTGAAGCTTTCTTT. Translated, it gives CARINWERKTEAFF.

The chain links TRBV29-1 to TRBJ2-5; TRBD2 aligns across 9 bases. Trimming cost V 5 bases and J 4 bases; bases outside gene matches: 8. This CDR3 spans 14 amino acids. CDR1 and CDR2 from the germline V gene are SQVTM and ANQGSEA. The chain's CDR3 is CSVILAGVAETQYF. The CDR3, as DNA: TGCAGCGTTATATTAGCGGGAGTGGCAGAGACCCAGTACTTC.

CDR3 DNA: TGCGCCAGCAGCCCCCGCGGGACTAGCGGGAGATCCGAGACCCAGTACTTC. As protein: CASSPRGTSGRSETQYF. The gene calls are TRBV4-1 and TRBJ2-5, with TRBD2 identical over 14 bases. The V and J ends lost 4 bases and 5 bases, in that order; junction bases with no gene match: 9. Germline-derived CDR1 and CDR2 are MGHRA and YSYEKL. The CDR3 has 17 residues.

The J gene is TRBJ2-1, the V gene TRBV18; D gene unclear. The germline V gene encodes CDR1 KGHSH and CDR2 LQKENI. Deletions cut 2 bases from V and 12 bases from J, with 8 bases between. The CDR3 length is 11 residues. CDR3 nucleotide sequence: TGTGCCAGCTCACCAGCCGCCGGGCAGTTCTTC. Protein sequence: CASSPAAGQFF.

The CDR3 reads CASTSTDRNYGYTF. The CDR3 DNA reads as TGTGCCAGCACTTCAACGGACAGGAACTATGGCTACACCTTC. The chain couples TRBV6-1 to TRBJ1-2, with 7 bases aligning to TRBD1. The CDR3 covers 14 residues. After removal of 7 bases from V and 2 bases from J, the junction contained 7 bases not matched to a gene. CDR1 and CDR2 (germline): MNHNS, SASEGT.

This clone has only one observation. The chain is built from TRBV5-5 and TRBJ2-7; D call uncertain. Trimming left V 1 base short and J 7 bases short, with 9 bases between. The germline V gene has CDR1 SGHKS and CDR2 YYEKEE (reference sequence). This CDR3 comprises 12 residues. Here the CDR3 DNA reads TGTGCCAGCAGCTTGTCGGTGACGGAGCAGTACTTC. This encodes CASSLSVTEQYF.

The genes are TRBV7-9 and TRBJ1-4; 9 nucleotides match TRBD1. Trimming at V came to 1 base and at J to 0 bases, leaving 3 bases not matched to a gene. This CDR3 has 17 residues. Germline loops: CDR1 SEHNR, CDR2 FQNEAQ (reference sequence). CDR3 residues: CASSLGDRATTNEKLFF. CDR3 sequence (DNA): TGTGCCAGCAGCTTAGGGGACAGGGCAACAACTAATGAAAAACTGTTTTTT.

The chain is built from TRBV7-2 and TRBJ2-1, with D possibly being TRBD1 or TRBD2 (5 bases each). Germline V gene data show CDR1 as SGHTA and CDR2 as FQGNSA. CDR3 length: 13 residues. V was shortened by 5 bases and J by 5 bases, with 10 bases between the two germline ends. CDR3 DNA: TGTGCCAGCAGCCACGGGGCGAACAATGAGCAGTTCTTC. Its protein is CASSHGANNEQFF.

This chain connects TRBV21-1 to TRBJ2-7; TRBD1 is taken as the D call from the table, unchecked against the DNA. TRBV21-1 has pseudogene status. The CDR3 length is 16 residues. CDR3 DNA: TGTGCCAGCAGCAATATTGGCAGGAACAACTCCTACGAGCAGTACTTC. This sequence encodes CASSNIGRNNSYEQYF.

J is TRBJ2-2 and V is TRBV7-2, with a tentative D call TRBD1 (6 bases). Germline-derived CDR1 and CDR2 are SGHTA and FQGNSA. V lost 5 bases, J lost 2 bases, and 9 bases lay in between. This CDR3 is 14 amino acids long. Here the CDR3 DNA reads TGTGCCAGCAGCGCCGGGACAAACACCGGGGAGCTGTTTTTT. It specifies CASSAGTNTGELFF.

This clone has just one count. This chain connects TRBV6-5 to TRBJ1-4; tentative D call: TRBD1 (5 bases). Germline V gives CDR1 MNHEY, CDR2 SVGAGI. The CDR3 is 14 amino acids. Trimming shortened V by 5 bases and J by 6 bases, and 13 bases separated the two germline ends. The CDR3 is CASSQGVWYEKLFF. The CDR3 DNA reads as TGTGCCAGCAGTCAAGGGGTCTGGTATGAAAAACTGTTTTTT.

This clone occurred once. The chain uses TRBV6-6 and TRBJ1-5, with TRBD1 matching 9 bases. The germline CDR1 and CDR2 sequences are MNHNY and SVGAGI (reference sequence). The CDR3 spans 16 residues. V lost 4 bases to trimming and J lost 4 bases; unmatched junction nucleotides: 8. This CDR3 reads CASSSSRTGVNQPQHF. In DNA form, the CDR3 reads TGTGCCAGCAGTTCCTCTCGGACAGGGGTTAATCAGCCCCAGCATTTT.

The chain combines TRBV10-2 with TRBJ1-2; 9 positions match TRBD1. V gave up 0 bases and J gave up 1 base; unmatched junction bases: 9. This CDR3 is built from 18 residues. Germline CDR1 is WSHSY and CDR2 is SAAADI. CDR3 DNA sequence: TGCGCCAGCAGTGAGTCGGGGACAGGGAGAGGAGGTAACTATGGCTACACCTTC. This gives the protein CASSESGTGRGGNYGYTF.

The V call is TRBV5-6, the J call TRBJ2-5; no firm D call. CDR3 length: 15 residues. Trimming cost V 4 bases and J 5 bases, with 18 bases left between them. Per the germline V gene, CDR1 is SGHDT and CDR2 is YYEEEE. In DNA form, the CDR3 reads TGTGCCAGCAGCCTACCCGTGTCCGGGCCGGAGACCCAGTACTTC. Residues: CASSLPVSGPETQYF.